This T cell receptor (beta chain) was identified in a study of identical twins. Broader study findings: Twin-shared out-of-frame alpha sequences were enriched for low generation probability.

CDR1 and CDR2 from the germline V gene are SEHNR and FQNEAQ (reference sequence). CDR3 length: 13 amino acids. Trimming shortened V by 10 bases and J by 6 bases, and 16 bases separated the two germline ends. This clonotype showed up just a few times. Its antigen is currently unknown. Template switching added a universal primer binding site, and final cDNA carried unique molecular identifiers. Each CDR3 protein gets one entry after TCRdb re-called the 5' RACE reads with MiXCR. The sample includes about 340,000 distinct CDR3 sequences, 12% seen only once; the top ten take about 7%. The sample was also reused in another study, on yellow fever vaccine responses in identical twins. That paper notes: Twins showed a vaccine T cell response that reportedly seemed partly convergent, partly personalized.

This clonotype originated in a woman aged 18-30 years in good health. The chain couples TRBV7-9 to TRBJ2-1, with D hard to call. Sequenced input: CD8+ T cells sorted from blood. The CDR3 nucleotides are TGTGCCACCGACGGAGCCCCTCCCAATGAGCAGTTCTTC. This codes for CATDGAPPNEQFF.